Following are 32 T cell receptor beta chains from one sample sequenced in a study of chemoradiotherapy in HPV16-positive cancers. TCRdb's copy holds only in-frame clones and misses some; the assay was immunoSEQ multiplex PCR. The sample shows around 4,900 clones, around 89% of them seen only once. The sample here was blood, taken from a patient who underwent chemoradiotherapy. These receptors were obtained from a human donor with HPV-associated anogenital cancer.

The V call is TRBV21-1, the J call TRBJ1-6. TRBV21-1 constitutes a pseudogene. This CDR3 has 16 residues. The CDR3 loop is CASSKAGGGGSSPLHF. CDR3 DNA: TGTGCCAGCAGCAAAGCGGGGGGAGGGGGTAGTTCACCCCTCCACTTT.

CDR3 sequence reads: CAISHPSDTGELFF. CDR3 coding DNA: TGTGCCATCAGTCACCCTAGCGACACCGGGGAGCTGTTTTTT. The gene calls are TRBV10-3 and TRBJ2-2; perhaps TRBD2 as D (6 bases). The CDR3 extends over 14 amino acids. V was cut by 5 bases and J by 3 bases, with 10 bases left in between. CDR1 and CDR2 from the germline V gene are ENHRY and SYGVKD.

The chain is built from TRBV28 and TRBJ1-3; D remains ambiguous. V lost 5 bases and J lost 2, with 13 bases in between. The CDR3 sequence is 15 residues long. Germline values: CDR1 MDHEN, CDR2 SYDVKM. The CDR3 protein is CASSASVVAGNTIYF. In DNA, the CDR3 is TGTGCCAGCAGTGCGTCAGTAGTAGCTGGAAACACCATATATTTT.

CDR3 in DNA: TGTGCCAGCAGTGAGGGTCTAGCGGGTTCCGGGGAGCTGTTTTTT. Its protein is CASSEGLAGSGELFF. The chain uses TRBV6-1 and TRBJ2-2, with 8 bases matching TRBD2. The J segment lost 6 bases and the V segment lost 3 bases, leaving 6 bases of the junction unmatched. Germline-derived CDR1 and CDR2 are MNHNS and SASEGT. The CDR3 totals 15 residues.

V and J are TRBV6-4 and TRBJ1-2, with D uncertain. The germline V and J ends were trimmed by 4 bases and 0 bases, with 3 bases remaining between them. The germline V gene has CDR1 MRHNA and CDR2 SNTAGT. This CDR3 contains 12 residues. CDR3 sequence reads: CASSGPNYGYTF. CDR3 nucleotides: TGTGCCAGCAGTGGTCCTAACTATGGCTACACCTTC.

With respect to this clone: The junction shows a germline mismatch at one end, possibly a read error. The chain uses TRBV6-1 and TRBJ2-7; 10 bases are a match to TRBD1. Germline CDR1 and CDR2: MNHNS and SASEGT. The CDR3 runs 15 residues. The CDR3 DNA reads TGTGCCAGCAGGGAAGGGGGACAGGGGTCAGGTGAGCAGTACTTC. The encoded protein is CASREGGQGSGEQYF.

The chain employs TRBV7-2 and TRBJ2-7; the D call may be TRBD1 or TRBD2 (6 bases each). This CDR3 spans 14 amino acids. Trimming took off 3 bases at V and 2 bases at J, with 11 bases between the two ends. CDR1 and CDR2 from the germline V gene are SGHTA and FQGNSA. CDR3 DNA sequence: TGTGCCAGCAGCTTCTTGGGGGGCACCTACGAGCAGTACTTC. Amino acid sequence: CASSFLGGTYEQYF.

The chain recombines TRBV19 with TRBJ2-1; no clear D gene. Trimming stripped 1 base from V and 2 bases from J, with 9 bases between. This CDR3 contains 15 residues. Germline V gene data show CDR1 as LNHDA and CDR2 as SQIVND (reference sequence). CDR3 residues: CASSIGGRAYNEQFF. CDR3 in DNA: TGTGCCAGTAGTATAGGAGGAAGGGCCTACAATGAGCAGTTCTTC.

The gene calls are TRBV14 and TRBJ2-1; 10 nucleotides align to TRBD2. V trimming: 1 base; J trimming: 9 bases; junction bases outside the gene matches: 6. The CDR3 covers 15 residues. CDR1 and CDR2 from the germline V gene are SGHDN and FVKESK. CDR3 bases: TGTGCCAGCAGCCAAGGAGCGGGAGGGCCGAGTGAGCAGTTCTTC. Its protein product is CASSQGAGGPSEQFF.

The CDR3 sequence: CAWKWTGNGYTF. The CDR3 nucleotides are TGTGCCTGGAAATGGACAGGGAATGGCTACACCTTC. The chain joins TRBV30 to TRBJ1-2; 8 nucleotides match TRBD1. CDR3 length equals 12 residues. The ends lost 4 bases at V and 6 bases at J; junction bases unmatched: 4. Germline CDR1 is GTSNPN and CDR2 is SVGIG (reference sequence).

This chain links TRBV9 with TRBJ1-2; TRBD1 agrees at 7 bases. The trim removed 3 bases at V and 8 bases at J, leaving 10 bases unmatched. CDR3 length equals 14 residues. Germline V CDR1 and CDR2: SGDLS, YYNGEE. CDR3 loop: CASSASGGLGGYTF. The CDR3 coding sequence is TGTGCCAGCAGCGCATCAGGGGGATTGGGGGGCTACACCTTC.

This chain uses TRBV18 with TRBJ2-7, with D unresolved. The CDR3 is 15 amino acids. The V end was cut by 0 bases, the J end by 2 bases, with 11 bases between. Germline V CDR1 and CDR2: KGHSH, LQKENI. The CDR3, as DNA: TGTGCCAGCTCACCACCCGGCCGCTCCGCCTACGAGCAGTACTTC. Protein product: CASSPPGRSAYEQYF.

The CDR3 coding sequence is TGTGCCAGCAGCGAGGACAGGGAAAATGAGCAGTTCTTC. Its protein product is CASSEDRENEQFF. The V call is TRBV7-8, the J call TRBJ2-1, with 8 bases matching TRBD1. CDR3 size: 13 residues. Germline CDR1 reads SGHVS; CDR2 reads FQNEAQ. After removal of 5 bases from V and 7 bases from J, the junction contained 4 bases not matched to a gene.

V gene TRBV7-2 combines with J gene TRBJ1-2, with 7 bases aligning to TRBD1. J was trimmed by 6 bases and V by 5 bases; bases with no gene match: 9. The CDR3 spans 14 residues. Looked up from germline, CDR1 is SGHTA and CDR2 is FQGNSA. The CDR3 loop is CASSPTGMVDGYTF. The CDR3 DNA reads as TGTGCCAGCAGCCCGACAGGGATGGTAGATGGCTACACCTTC.

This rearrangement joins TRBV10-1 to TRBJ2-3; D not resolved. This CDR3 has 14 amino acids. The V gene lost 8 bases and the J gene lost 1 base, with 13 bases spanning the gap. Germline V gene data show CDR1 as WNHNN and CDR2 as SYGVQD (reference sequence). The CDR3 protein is CASAAAMGTDTQYF. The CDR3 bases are TGCGCCAGCGCTGCGGCGATGGGCACAGATACGCAGTATTTT.

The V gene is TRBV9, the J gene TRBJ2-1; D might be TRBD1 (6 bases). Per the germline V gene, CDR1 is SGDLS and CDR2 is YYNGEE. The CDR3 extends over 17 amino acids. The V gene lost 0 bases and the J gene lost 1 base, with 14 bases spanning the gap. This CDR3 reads CASSVVDRSVSYNEQFF. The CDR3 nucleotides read TGTGCCAGCAGCGTAGTAGACAGGTCGGTGTCCTACAATGAGCAGTTCTTC.

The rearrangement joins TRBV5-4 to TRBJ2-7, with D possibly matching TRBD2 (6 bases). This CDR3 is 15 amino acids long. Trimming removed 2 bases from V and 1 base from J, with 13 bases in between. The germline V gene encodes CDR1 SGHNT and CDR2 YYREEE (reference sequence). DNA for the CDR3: TGTGCCAGCAGCTTCACCCTGGGGGGTTCCTACGAGCAGTACTTC. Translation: CASSFTLGGSYEQYF. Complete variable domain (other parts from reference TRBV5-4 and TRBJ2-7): ETGVTQSPTHLIKTRGQQVTLRCSSQSGHNTVSWYQQALGQGPQFIFQYYREEENGRGNFPPRFSGLQFPNYSSELNVNALELDDSALYLCASSFTLGGSYEQYFGPGTRLTVT.

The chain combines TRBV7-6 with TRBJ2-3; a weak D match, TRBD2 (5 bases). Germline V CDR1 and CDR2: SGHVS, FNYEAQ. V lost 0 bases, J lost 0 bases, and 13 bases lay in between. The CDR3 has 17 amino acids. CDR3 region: CASSLALGSPSTDTQYF. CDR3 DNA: TGTGCCAGCAGCTTAGCATTGGGGAGCCCTAGCACAGATACGCAGTATTTT.

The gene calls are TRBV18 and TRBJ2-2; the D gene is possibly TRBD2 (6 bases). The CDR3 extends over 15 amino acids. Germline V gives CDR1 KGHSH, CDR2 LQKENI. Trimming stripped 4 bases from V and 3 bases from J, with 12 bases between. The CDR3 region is CASSLRTGDTGELFF. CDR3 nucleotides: TGTGCCAGCTCACTTAGGACGGGGGACACCGGGGAGCTGTTTTTT.

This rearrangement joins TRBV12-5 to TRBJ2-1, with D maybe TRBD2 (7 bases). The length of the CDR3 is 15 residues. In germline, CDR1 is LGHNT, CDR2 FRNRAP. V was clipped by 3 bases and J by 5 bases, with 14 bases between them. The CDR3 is CASGLGGVGNNEQFF. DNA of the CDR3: TGTGCTAGTGGTTTAGGGGGGGTGGGAAACAATGAGCAGTTCTTC.

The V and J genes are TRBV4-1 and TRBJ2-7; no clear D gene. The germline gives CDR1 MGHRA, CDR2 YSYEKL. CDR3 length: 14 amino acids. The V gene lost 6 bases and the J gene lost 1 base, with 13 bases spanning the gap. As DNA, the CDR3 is TGCGCCAGCAGAGTGAGCGCAGCTTCCTACGAGCAGTACTTC. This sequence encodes CASRVSAASYEQYF.

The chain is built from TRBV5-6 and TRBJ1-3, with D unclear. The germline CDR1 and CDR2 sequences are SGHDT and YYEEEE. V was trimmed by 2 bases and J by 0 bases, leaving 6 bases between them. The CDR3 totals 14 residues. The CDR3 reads CASSFRSSGNTIYF. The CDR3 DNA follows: TGTGCCAGCAGCTTCCGGAGCTCTGGAAACACCATATATTTT.

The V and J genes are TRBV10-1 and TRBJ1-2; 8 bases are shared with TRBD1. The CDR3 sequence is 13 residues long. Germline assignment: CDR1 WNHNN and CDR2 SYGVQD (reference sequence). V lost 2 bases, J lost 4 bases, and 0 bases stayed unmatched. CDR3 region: CASSEQGAYGYTF. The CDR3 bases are TGCGCCAGCAGTGAGCAGGGGGCCTATGGCTACACCTTC.

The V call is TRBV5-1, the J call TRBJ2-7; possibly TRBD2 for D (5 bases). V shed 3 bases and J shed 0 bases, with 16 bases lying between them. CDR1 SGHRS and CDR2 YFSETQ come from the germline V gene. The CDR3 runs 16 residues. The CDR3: CASSSSRGLPSYEQYF. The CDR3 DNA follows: TGCGCCAGCAGCTCCTCTCGAGGACTGCCCTCCTACGAGCAGTACTTC. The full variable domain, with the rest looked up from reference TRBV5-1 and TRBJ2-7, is KAGVTQTPRYLIKTRGQQVTLSCSPISGHRSVSWYQQTPGQGLQFLFEYFSETQRNKGNFPGRFSGRQFSNSRSEMNVSTLELGDSALYLCASSSSRGLPSYEQYFGPGTRLTVT.

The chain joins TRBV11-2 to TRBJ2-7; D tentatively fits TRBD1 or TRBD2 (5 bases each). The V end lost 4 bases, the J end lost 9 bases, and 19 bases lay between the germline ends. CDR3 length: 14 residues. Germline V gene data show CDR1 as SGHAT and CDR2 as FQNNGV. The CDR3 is CASSSHPGAVWQYF. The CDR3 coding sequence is TGTGCCAGCAGCTCACACCCCGGGGCAGTCTGGCAGTACTTC.

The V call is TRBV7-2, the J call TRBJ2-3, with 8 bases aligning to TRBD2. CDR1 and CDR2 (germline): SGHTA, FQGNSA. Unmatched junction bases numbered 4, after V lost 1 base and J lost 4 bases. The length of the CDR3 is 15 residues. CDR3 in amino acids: CASSLVKRESDTQYF. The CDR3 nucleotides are TGTGCCAGCAGCTTAGTTAAGCGGGAGTCAGATACGCAGTATTTT.

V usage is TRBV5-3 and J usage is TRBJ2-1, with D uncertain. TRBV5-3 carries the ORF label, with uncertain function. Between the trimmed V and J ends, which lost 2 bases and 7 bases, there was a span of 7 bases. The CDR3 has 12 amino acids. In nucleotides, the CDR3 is TGTGCCAGAAGCTTATCGAGAAATGAGCAGTTCTTC. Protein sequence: CARSLSRNEQFF.

As DNA, the CDR3 is TGCGCCAGCAGCCAGGACCCGTATGGCTACACCTTC. Protein sequence: CASSQDPYGYTF. The chain employs TRBV4-1 and TRBJ1-2; no reliable D call. CDR3 length: 12 residues. V shed 3 bases and J shed 5 bases, with 7 bases lying between them. Germline V CDR1 and CDR2: MGHRA, YSYEKL.

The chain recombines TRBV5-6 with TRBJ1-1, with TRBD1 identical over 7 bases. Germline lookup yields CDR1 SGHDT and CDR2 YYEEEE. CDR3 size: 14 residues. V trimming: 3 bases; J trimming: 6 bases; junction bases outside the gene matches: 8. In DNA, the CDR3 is TGTGCCAGCAGCTCAACAGGGGTAGGGGCTGAAGCTTTCTTT. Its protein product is CASSSTGVGAEAFF. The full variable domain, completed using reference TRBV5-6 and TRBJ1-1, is DAGVTQSPTHLIKTRGQQVTLRCSPKSGHDTVSWYQQALGQGPQFIFQYYEEEERQRGNFPDRFSGHQFPNYSSELNVNALLLGDSALYLCASSSTGVGAEAFFGQGTRLTVV.

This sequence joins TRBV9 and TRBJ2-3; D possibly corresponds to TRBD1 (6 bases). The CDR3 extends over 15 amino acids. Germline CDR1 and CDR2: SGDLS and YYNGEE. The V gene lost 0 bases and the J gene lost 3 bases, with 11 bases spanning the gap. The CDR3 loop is CASSVAVRGTDTQYF. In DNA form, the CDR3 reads TGTGCCAGCAGCGTAGCGGTCAGGGGAACAGATACGCAGTATTTT.

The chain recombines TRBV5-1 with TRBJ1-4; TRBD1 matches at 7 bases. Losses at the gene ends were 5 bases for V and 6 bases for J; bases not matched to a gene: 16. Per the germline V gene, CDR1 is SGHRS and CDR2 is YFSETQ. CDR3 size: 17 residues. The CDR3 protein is CASRPLSLTGMDEKLFF. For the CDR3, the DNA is TGCGCCAGCAGACCCCTTTCTTTGACAGGGATGGATGAAAAACTGTTTTTT.

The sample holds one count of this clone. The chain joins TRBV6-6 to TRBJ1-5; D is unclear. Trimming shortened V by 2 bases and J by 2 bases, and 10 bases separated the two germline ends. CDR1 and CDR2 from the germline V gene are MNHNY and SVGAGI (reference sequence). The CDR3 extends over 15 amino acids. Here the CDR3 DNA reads TGTGCCAGCAGTTACCGAGTGGTCGGCAATCAGCCCCAGCATTTT. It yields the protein CASSYRVVGNQPQHF.